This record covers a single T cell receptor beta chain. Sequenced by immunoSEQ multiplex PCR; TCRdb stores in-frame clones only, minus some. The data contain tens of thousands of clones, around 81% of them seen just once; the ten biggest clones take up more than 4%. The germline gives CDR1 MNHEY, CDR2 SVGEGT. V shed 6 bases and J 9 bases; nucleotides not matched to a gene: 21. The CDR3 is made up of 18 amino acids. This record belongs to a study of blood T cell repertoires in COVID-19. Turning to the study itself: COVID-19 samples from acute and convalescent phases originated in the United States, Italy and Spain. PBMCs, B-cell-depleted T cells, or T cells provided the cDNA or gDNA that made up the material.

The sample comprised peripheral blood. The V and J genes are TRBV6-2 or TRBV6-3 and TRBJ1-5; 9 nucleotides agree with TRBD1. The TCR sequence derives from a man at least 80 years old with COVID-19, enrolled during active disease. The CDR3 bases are TGTGCCAGCAGACCTCTGGGTTACCGGGACAGGGTGGTAGTGCCCCAGCATTTT. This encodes CASRPLGYRDRVVVPQHF.